The rows below give T cell receptor beta chains drawn from one sample of a study of blood T cells in healthy people across ages. TCRdb fed the 5' RACE reads into MiXCR, producing one record per CDR3 protein. The sample has roughly 550,000 distinct CDR3 sequences; about 25% are singletons. Another study also made use of these data, one on T cells of mothers and their children.

Sequencing used blood. These receptors all stem from a boy aged 5-17 years in good health. The CDR3 runs from the conserved cysteine through the conserved F or W. D genes are given only for firm matches. Clone size is not always given. Where it is, it says once, few, many or a class for expanded clones.

d_gene,abundance,j_gene,v_gene,CDR3nt,CDR3aa
-,-,TRBJ2-1,TRBV19,TGTGCCAACCCCCGTGAGCAGTTCTTC,CANPREQFF
-,few,TRBJ1-1,TRBV15,TGTGCCACCAGCAGAGAATCAGGGACAGCTTTCTTT,CATSRESGTAFF
-,few,TRBJ1-6,TRBV5-5,TGTGCCAGCAGCTTGGAAGGTGGGGTTTCACCCCTCCACTTT,CASSLEGGVSPLHF
-,few,TRBJ2-5,TRBV9,TGTGCCAGCAGCGTAGGGACAGCTCAAGAGACCCAGTACTTC,CASSVGTAQETQYF
-,few,TRBJ2-3,TRBV29-1,TGCAGCCTTGAGGAGAGCACAGATACGCAGTATTTT,CSLEESTDTQYF
TRBD1,-,TRBJ1-4,TRBV7-2,TGTGCCAGCAGCTTAGTAGGAGGGACCCGTCCGGGACAGGAAAAACTGTTTTTT,CASSLVGGTRPGQEKLFF
-,few,TRBJ2-1,TRBV7-9,TGTGCCAGCGGCTTAGGGGACGAGGACAATGAGCAGTTCTTC,CASGLGDEDNEQFF
-,few,TRBJ2-2,TRBV20-1,TGCAGTGCTCCGACGGTGGGTGGGGGTAACACCGGGGAGCTGTTTTTT,CSAPTVGGGNTGELFF
TRBD2,-,TRBJ2-3,TRBV5-6,TGTGCCAGCAGCCTTCCTAGCGGGAGAAGCACAGATACGCAGTATTTT,CASSLPSGRSTDTQYF
-,-,TRBJ2-7,TRBV7-9,TGTGCCAGTGGAGGGGGCTCCTACGAGCAGTACTTC,CASGGGSYEQYF
-,-,TRBJ2-1,TRBV20-1,TGCAGTGCTAGACTCGCGGCCAGTGTAGACGAGCAGTTCTTC,CSARLAASVDEQFF
TRBD1,few,TRBJ2-7,TRBV27,TGTGCCAGCAGGCCCGGGACAGGGTACGAGCAGTACTTC,CASRPGTGYEQYF
TRBD1,few,TRBJ1-2,TRBV7-8,TGTGCCAGCAGCTCCGGGACAGGGGCGAACTATGGCTACACCTTC,CASSSGTGANYGYTF
-,-,TRBJ1-2,TRBV6-5,TGTGCCAGCAGTTACTCGGTGGGGGGCTACTATGGCTACACCTTC,CASSYSVGGYYGYTF
-,few,TRBJ2-1,TRBV3-1,TGTGCCAGCAGCCAATTTACACTCCCGGCACACAATGAGCAGTTCTTC,CASSQFTLPAHNEQFF
TRBD1,once,TRBJ2-1,TRBV15,TGTGCCACCAGCAGAGAGGGCAGGGGGCGCGATGAGCAGTTCTTC,CATSREGRGRDEQFF
-,-,TRBJ1-4,TRBV9,TGTGCCAGCAGCCCGCGCCCGGGACCCCTCGAAAAACTGTTTTTT,CASSPRPGPLEKLFF
-,few,TRBJ2-5,TRBV3-1,TGTGCCAGCAGCCAAGATCAGGTGACTGGGACCCAGTACTTC,CASSQDQVTGTQYF
-,few,TRBJ2-5,TRBV5-1,TGCGCCAGCAGCTCGATGAACAGCGCCCTGGGGGAGACCCAGTACTTC,CASSSMNSALGETQYF
-,few,TRBJ1-6,TRBV30,TGTGCCTGGAGTGTACGGGGCGACGCTTTTAATTCACCCCTCCACTTT,CAWSVRGDAFNSPLHF
-,-,TRBJ2-7,TRBV5-1,TGCGCCAGCAGCCTCTTAAGTCCTGGCGGGTCCTACGAGCAGTACTTC,CASSLLSPGGSYEQYF
-,many,TRBJ2-5,TRBV12-3/TRBV12-4,TGTGCCAGCGGCATTTCGGAGACCCAGTACTTC,CASGISETQYF
-,-,TRBJ2-1,TRBV2,TGTGCCAGCAGTTACGGGAGAAGCAATGAGCAGTTCTTC,CASSYGRSNEQFF
TRBD1,-,TRBJ1-4,TRBV9,TGTGCCAGCAGCATCATGACAGGGGTCGGGGAAAAACTGTTTTTT,CASSIMTGVGEKLFF
TRBD1,-,TRBJ1-5,TRBV27,TGTGCCAGCAGCCTCGGACAGGGAGCCCAGCCCCAGCATTTT,CASSLGQGAQPQHF
-,few,TRBJ2-7,TRBV7-2,TGTGCCAGCAGCCAGTTGTGGGAGACCGGTTACTACGAGCAGTACTTC,CASSQLWETGYYEQYF
TRBD1,few,TRBJ2-2,TRBV24-1,TGTGCCACCAGTGATTCGGGACAGGGCGTCGGGGAGCTGTTTTTT,CATSDSGQGVGELFF
-,-,TRBJ1-2,TRBV9,TGTGCCAGCAGCGACCCGGGGAGCCCCTATGGCTACACCTTC,CASSDPGSPYGYTF
TRBD1,few,TRBJ1-2,TRBV4-3,TGCGCCAGCAGCCACCCAGGGGGCGACTATGGCTACACCTTC,CASSHPGGDYGYTF
TRBD2,-,TRBJ2-1,TRBV27,TGTGCCAGCAGTTTAGCTAGCGGGAGGTACGGTGAGCAGTTCTTC,CASSLASGRYGEQFF
-,-,TRBJ2-5,TRBV3-1,TGTGCCAGCAGCCAAGATTTGCGGGAAGAGACCCAGTACTTC,CASSQDLREETQYF